The present entry profiles one T cell receptor (beta chain) with its context. What it binds is not known. cDNA prepared by RNA extraction and subsequent reverse transcription served as the template for sequencing. Data came from immunoSEQ multiplex PCR; TCRdb stores just in-frame clones and leaves some out. The sample lists some 130,000 clones; 49% were seen once. The sample belongs to a study of CD8+ T cells in alopecia areata. Turning to the study itself: In an open-label trial, patients got 5 to 10 mg tofacitinib twice daily. The protocol delivered tofacitinib for 6 to 18 months, then withdrew it for 6 months. Whole-study findings and limits: Higher clonality than in normal scalp was seen in lesional scalp, especially alopecia totalis/universalis.

V was clipped by 5 bases and J by 5 bases, with 12 bases between them. Germline CDR1 reads SEHNR; CDR2 reads FQNEAQ (reference sequence). CDR3 size: 13 residues. The genes are TRBV7-9 and TRBJ1-1; D is unresolved. This specimen was CD8+ T cells sorted from blood, taken at week 0. The origin of this receptor is a human donor with alopecia areata. CDR3 region: CASSLPRGTEAFF. In DNA form, the CDR3 reads TGTGCCAGCAGCCTCCCCCGCGGGACTGAAGCTTTCTTT. The variable domain in full, completed from reference TRBV7-9 and TRBJ1-1, reads DTGVSQNPRHKITKRGQNVTFRCDPISEHNRLYWYRQTLGQGPEFLTYFQNEAQLEKSRLLSDRFSAERPKGSFSTLEIQRTEQGDSAMYLCASSLPRGTEAFFGQGTRLTVV.